This T cell receptor beta chain stems from a study of identical twins. A single record per CDR3 protein comes from TCRdb applying MiXCR to the 5' RACE reads. The sample carries under 900,000 distinct CDR3 sequences, around a sixth recorded once. This clonotype turned up a few times. Germline CDR1 and CDR2: LGHDT and YNNKEL (reference sequence). The CDR3 covers 15 residues. Between the trimmed V and J ends, which lost 4 bases and 2 bases, there was a span of 13 bases. The same sample was also studied in work on T cells expressing NK-cell markers.

The rearrangement uses TRBV3-1 and TRBJ2-3; possibly TRBD2 for D (5 bases). The origin of this receptor is a woman between 18 and 29 years old in good health. Sequenced sample: PBMCs. Written as DNA, the CDR3 is TGTGCCAGCAGCCGAGGGATAGGGAACACAGATACGCAGTATTTT. Translated, it gives CASSRGIGNTDTQYF.